These 4 T cell receptor beta chains originate from one sample sequenced in a study of beta chain features in type 1 diabetes. Investigators reverse transcribed all isolated RNA, so they sequenced expressed TCRB transcripts. The table came from immunoSEQ multiplex PCR; TCRdb's copy has only in-frame clones and leaves some out. The repertoire holds 400,000 or so clones, with roughly a tenth as singletons. Antigen specificity for these receptors is unknown. Study observations and caveats: Shorter TCRB CDR3s, moderately but significantly so, marked every one of the four CD4+ subsets in Type 1 diabetes patients.

Sequencing was done on a sample of central memory CD4+ T cells from blood. These receptors were taken from a man younger than 40 with type 1 diabetes.

This clone was found many times. The chain has TRBV4-2 and TRBJ1-2; D perhaps matches TRBD1 (5 bases). The CDR3 loop spans 15 amino acids. Germline lookup yields CDR1 LGHNA and CDR2 YNFKEQ. The V end lost 1 base, the J end lost 1 base, and 10 bases lay between the germline ends. DNA for the CDR3: TGTGCCAGCAGCCAAGGGACATCCTATAACTATGGCTACACCTTC. Translated: CASSQGTSYNYGYTF.

This clone was observed a handful of times. The rearrangement uses TRBV28 and TRBJ1-2, with D hard to call. Between the trimmed V and J ends, which lost 6 bases and 2 bases, there was a span of 7 bases. CDR3 length: 12 amino acids. Germline CDR1 and CDR2: MDHEN and SYDVKM. CDR3 DNA: TGTGCCAGCAGCCGAGGCAACTATGGCTACACCTTC. It encodes CASSRGNYGYTF.

The rearrangement uses TRBV5-1 and TRBJ2-3, with D unclear. V lost 0 bases, J lost 1 base, and 15 bases lay in between. The CDR3 has 17 amino acids. Germline CDR1 reads SGHRS; CDR2 reads YFSETQ. The CDR3, as DNA: TGCGCCAGCAGCTTGGCATCGGTTGCAGGCGGCACAGATACGCAGTATTTT. Amino acid sequence: CASSLASVAGGTDTQYF.

V usage is TRBV6-6 and J usage is TRBJ1-2; tentatively, D is TRBD1 (5 bases). The V gene lost 0 bases and the J gene lost 2 bases, with 13 bases spanning the gap. The CDR3 covers 16 residues. The germline V gene has CDR1 MNHNY and CDR2 SVGAGI (reference sequence). The CDR3 nucleotides are TGTGCCAGCAGTTACTCGGAGACAGCTACGAACTATGGCTACACCTTC. This encodes CASSYSETATNYGYTF.